This T cell receptor (beta chain) is from a study of breast tumors, draining lymph nodes, adjacent tissues. The CDR3 contains 16 residues. The germline V gene has CDR1 KGHSH and CDR2 LQKENI. Germline trimming cut 4 bases from V and 7 bases from J; bases unmatched to any gene: 11. Axillary draining lymph nodes of breast cancer patients supplied the node samples. In its sample, this clonotype was seen a few times. What it binds is unknown. Study-wide results and limits: Data only fit, rather than demonstrated, lymph node origin of most tumor T cells. Findings are consistent with lymph node origin and intratumoral expansion of most tumor T cells. Luminal-like breast cancer showed significantly greater tumor-nontumor repertoire similarity than basal-like breast cancer did. Tumor repertoires ranked between lymph nodes and nontumor tissue in diversity, with V and J gene preferences.

TCRdb processed the multiplex PCR reads anew with MiXCR; each CDR3 protein has one entry. Of some 130,000 distinct CDR3 sequences detected, about 20% appear once; the ten largest clones hold less than 4.5%. This chain joins TRBV18 and TRBJ1-5, with TRBD1 matching 9 bases. This sequence originates from a female donor with breast cancer. Some clones in this sample may be carry-over from other donors' samples. Sequencing was performed on axillary lymph node tissue. CDR3 nucleotides: TGTGCCAGCTCACTACAAACCCCGGGACAGGGACAGCCCCAGCATTTT. Translated: CASSLQTPGQGQPQHF. Full variable domain (remainder filled in from reference TRBV18 and TRBJ1-5): NAGVMQNPRHLVRRRGQEARLRCSPMKGHSHVYWYRQLPEEGLKFMVYLQKENIIDESGMPKERFSAEFPKEGPSILRIQQVVRGDSAAYFCASSLQTPGQGQPQHFGDGTRLSIL.